Below are 9 T cell receptor beta chains sequenced from a single sample in a study of cytomegalovirus exposure and HLA in healthy donors. With 60 Vbeta and 13 Jbeta primers, the PCR was carried out. Profiling relied on immunoSEQ multiplex PCR, and the TCRdb table lists in-frame clones only, not all of them. This sample has fewer than 150,000 clones, with 60% to 85% found just once. Sequenced: PBMCs. The receptors originated from a male donor in good health and CMV-seronegative.

V and J are TRBV7-9 and TRBJ1-4, with 7 bases matching TRBD1. J gave up 5 bases and V 2 bases, and 8 bases lay outside the gene matches. The CDR3 length is 16 residues. CDR1 SEHNR and CDR2 FQNEAQ come from the germline V gene (reference sequence). The chain's CDR3 is CASSLILTGENEKLFF. CDR3 DNA sequence: TGTGCCAGCAGCTTAATTCTAACAGGGGAAAATGAAAAACTGTTTTTT.

In its sample, this clone was seen a few times. The chain carries TRBV25-1 and TRBJ2-7; D is unresolved. V lost 2 bases and J lost 3, with 14 bases in between. Germline loops: CDR1 MGHDK, CDR2 SYGVNS. The CDR3 sequence is 15 residues long. The CDR3 coding sequence is TGTGCCAGCAGTGAACAATGGGCAGGCCTCTACGAGCAGTACTTC. Protein product: CASSEQWAGLYEQYF.

This clone came up a few times. The rearrangement joins TRBV30 to TRBJ2-7; 12 nucleotides align to TRBD2. This CDR3 is 14 amino acids long. Unmatched junction bases numbered 4, after V lost 2 bases and J lost 5 bases. CDR1 is GTSNPN, CDR2 SVGIG, per germline (reference sequence). Here the CDR3 DNA reads TGTGCCTGGAGTCCCGGGACTAGCGGGCACGAGCAGTACTTC. Its protein is CAWSPGTSGHEQYF.

This clone has only a few counts. One end of the junction fails to match germline, which may point to a read error. The chain couples TRBV5-4 to TRBJ1-2; 9 nucleotides align to TRBD1. The germline CDR1 and CDR2 sequences are SGHNT and YYREEE (reference sequence). The CDR3 extends over 14 amino acids. The CDR3 sequence: CASSFITGGDGYPF. CDR3 in DNA: TGTGCCAGCAGCTTTATTACAGGGGGCGATGGCTACCCCTTC.

The gene calls are TRBV30 and TRBJ1-1; 10 bases match TRBD1. J gave up 2 bases and V 1 base, and 4 bases lay outside the gene matches. Germline CDR1 GTSNPN, CDR2 SVGIG (reference sequence). This CDR3 is built from 15 residues. CDR3: CAWSDWDRGNTEAFF. Written as DNA, the CDR3 is TGTGCCTGGAGTGATTGGGACAGGGGAAACACTGAAGCTTTCTTT.

This chain connects TRBV7-2 to TRBJ2-1, with TRBD2 identical over 12 bases. With 4 bases clipped from V and 2 bases from J, the junction kept 3 bases outside the gene matches. Germline V gene data show CDR1 as SGHTA and CDR2 as FQGNSA. The CDR3 covers 16 residues. The CDR3 nucleotides are TGTGCCAGCAGCTCCAGACTAGCGGGGGCCTACAATGAGCAGTTCTTC. It specifies CASSSRLAGAYNEQFF.

The V and J genes are TRBV5-8 and TRBJ2-1; 11 bases fit TRBD2. V lost 3 bases to trimming and J lost 3 bases; unmatched junction nucleotides: 17. The CDR3 sequence is 20 residues long. The germline V gene has CDR1 SGHTS and CDR2 YDEGEE. In nucleotides, the CDR3 is TGTGCCAGCAGCTCCCGACGGAGTTTTAGCGGGGGGGCTCACTACAATGAGCAGTTCTTC. Translating gives CASSSRRSFSGGAHYNEQFF.

This chain uses TRBV9 with TRBJ1-4, with 9 bases that match TRBD1. CDR1 and CDR2 from the germline V gene are SGDLS and YYNGEE. The ends lost 3 bases at V and 7 bases at J; junction bases unmatched: 4. The CDR3 runs 14 residues. CDR3 region: CASSATGGGEKLFF. In DNA form, the CDR3 reads TGTGCCAGCAGCGCGACAGGGGGAGGTGAAAAACTGTTTTTT.

V usage is TRBV5-6 and J usage is TRBJ2-3; D remains ambiguous. Germline V gene data show CDR1 as SGHDT and CDR2 as YYEEEE. Between the trimmed V and J ends, which lost 1 base and 3 bases, there was a span of 9 bases. The CDR3 length is 14 residues. The CDR3 DNA sequence: TGTGCCAGCAGCTTGCTGCAGCGAACAGATACGCAGTATTTT. Its protein product is CASSLLQRTDTQYF.